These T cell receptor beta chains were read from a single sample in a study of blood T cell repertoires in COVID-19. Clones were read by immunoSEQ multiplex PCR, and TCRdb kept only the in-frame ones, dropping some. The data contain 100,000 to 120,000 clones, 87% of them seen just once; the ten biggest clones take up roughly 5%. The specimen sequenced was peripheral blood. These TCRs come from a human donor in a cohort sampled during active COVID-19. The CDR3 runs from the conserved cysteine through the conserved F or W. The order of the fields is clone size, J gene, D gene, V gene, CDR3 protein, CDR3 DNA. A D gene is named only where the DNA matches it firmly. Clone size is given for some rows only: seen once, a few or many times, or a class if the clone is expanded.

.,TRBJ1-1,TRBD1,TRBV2,CASSEAPPFGRQGAVNTEAFF,TGTGCCAGCAGTGAAGCCCCCCCCTTCGGGAGACAGGGTGCGGTGAACACTGAAGCTTTCTTT
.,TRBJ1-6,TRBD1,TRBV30,CAWSTDRGTASPLHF,TGTGCCTGGAGTACGGACAGGGGCACAGCCTCACCCCTCCACTTT
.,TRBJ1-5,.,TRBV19,CASSKRQEGFRQPQHF,TGTGCCAGTAGTAAAAGACAGGAAGGGTTCCGTCAGCCCCAGCATTTT
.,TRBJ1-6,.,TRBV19,CASSRAGKINSPLHF,TGTGCCAGTAGTAGGGCCGGGAAGATTAATTCACCCCTCCACTTT
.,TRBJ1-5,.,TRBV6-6,CASSYGQGHQPQHF,TGTGCCAGCAGTTACGGGCAGGGCCATCAGCCCCAGCATTTT
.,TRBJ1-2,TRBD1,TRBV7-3,CASSFGQGGGYTF,TGTGCCAGCAGCTTTGGGCAGGGGGGTGGCTACACCTTC
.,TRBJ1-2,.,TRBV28,CASSPQTGRYGYTF,TGTGCCAGCAGTCCCCAGACAGGACGCTATGGCTACACCTTC
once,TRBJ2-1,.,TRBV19,CASSLSHEQFF,TGTGCCAGTAGTTTAAGCCATGAGCAGTTCTTC
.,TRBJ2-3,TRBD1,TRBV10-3,CATQGTDTQYF,TGTGCCACACAGGGGACAGATACGCAGTATTTT
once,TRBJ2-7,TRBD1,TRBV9,CASSVVPEGAGGSYEQYF,TGTGCCAGCAGCGTAGTCCCCGAGGGGGCAGGGGGCTCCTACGAGCAGTACTTC
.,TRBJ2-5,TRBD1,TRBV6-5,CASSQGAGDQETQYF,TGTGCCAGCAGCCAGGGGGCAGGGGACCAAGAGACCCAGTACTTC
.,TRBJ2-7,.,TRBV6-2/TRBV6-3,CASSYIGERQYF,TGTGCCAGCAGTTACATAGGAGAGAGGCAGTACTTC
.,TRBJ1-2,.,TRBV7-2,CASSSTGSAGYTF,TGTGCCAGCAGCTCCACAGGGTCTGCTGGCTACACCTTC
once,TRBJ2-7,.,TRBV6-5,CASSRLVASYEQYF,TGTGCCAGCAGTCGACTAGTAGCTTCCTACGAGCAGTACTTC
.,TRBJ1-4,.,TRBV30,CAWSVSGGGLNGGLFF,TGTGCCTGGAGTGTATCCGGGGGAGGGCTCAACGGAGGACTGTTTTTT
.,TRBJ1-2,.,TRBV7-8,CASSPIRGAISRYGYTF,TGTGCCAGCAGCCCAATTCGGGGGGCAATTAGTCGTTATGGCTACACCTTC
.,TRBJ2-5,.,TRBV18,CASSLRQDQETQYF,TGTGCCAGCTCACTGCGACAGGATCAAGAGACCCAGTACTTC
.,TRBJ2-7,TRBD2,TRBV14,CASSQEGRGGWYF,TGTGCCAGCAGCCAAGAAGGTCGGGGGGGTTGGTACTTC
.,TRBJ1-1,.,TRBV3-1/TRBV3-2,CASSQTGRTEAFF,TGTGCCAGCAGCCAGACAGGACGGACTGAAGCTTTCTTT
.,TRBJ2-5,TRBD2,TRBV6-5,CASSNLAGGRGTQYF,TGTGCCAGCAGCAACTTAGCGGGAGGGAGGGGGACCCAGTACTTC
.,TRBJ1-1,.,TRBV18,CASSGGDNTEAFF,TGTGCCAGCTCGGGGGGGGACAACACTGAAGCTTTCTTT
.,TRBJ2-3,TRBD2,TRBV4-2,CASSIAGVTDTQYF,TGTGCCAGCAGTATAGCGGGGGTAACGGATACGCAGTATTTT
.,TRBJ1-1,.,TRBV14,CASRPDRGTEAFF,TGTGCCAGCAGACCCGATAGGGGCACTGAAGCTTTCTTT
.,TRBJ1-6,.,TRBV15,CATSGLPLNSPLHF,TGTGCCACCAGCGGACTTCCACTGAATTCACCCCTCCACTTT
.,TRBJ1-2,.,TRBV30,CAWRDTYLYGYTF,TGTGCCTGGAGGGACACTTATCTTTATGGCTACACCTTC
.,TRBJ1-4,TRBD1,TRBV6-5,CASSATGVNEKLFF,TGTGCCAGCTCGGCGACAGGGGTTAATGAAAAACTGTTTTTT
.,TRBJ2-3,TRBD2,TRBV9,CASSVGSGGNTDTQYF,TGTGCCAGCAGCGTGGGTAGCGGGGGGAACACAGATACGCAGTATTTT
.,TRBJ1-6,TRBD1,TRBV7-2,CASSLGTGGRNSPLHF,TGTGCCAGCAGCTTAGGGACAGGGGGCCGGAATTCACCCCTCCACTTT
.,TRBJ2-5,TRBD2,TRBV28,CASTSGSGETQYF,TGTGCCAGCACCAGCGGGAGTGGAGAGACCCAGTACTTC
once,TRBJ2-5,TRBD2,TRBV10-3,CAISESRVNPGTSGGAQYF,TGTGCCATCAGTGAGTCGAGAGTCAACCCGGGGACTAGCGGGGGGGCCCAGTACTTC